This TCR beta chain stems from a study of shared clonotypes between healthy human individuals (dated by TCRdb to 2020 to 2022). In terms of the full investigation: The cohort included a few men and two women between 18 and 49 years of age. For each donor, CD4 naive and CD4 memory were each given three plates, CD8 naive was given two plates, and CD8 memory was given one plate. Blood TCR repertoires of 5 or 6 healthy adults were deeply sequenced to estimate repertoire size and the extent of clonotype sharing between individuals. To increase sequencing depth and limit assay-specific biases, different laboratories used diverse techniques to prepare libraries and sequence TCR repertoires. Leukapheresis yielded between about 0.94 and 10 billion PBMCs per donor. Here is what the overall study found, with its caveats: Higher generation probabilities were observed for clonotypes shared by all four sorted-subset donors than for non-shared clonotypes. Based on pairwise subsampling, the degree of clonotype sharing among donors was expected to be affected by sequencing depth. Rarefaction of sorted-subset datasets indicated incomplete sequencing despite the large sequencing depth. Naive subsets generally had larger estimated clonotype richness than memory subsets did. Because the study included only a small number of donors, the genetic and exposure-history diversity represented was limited. Sampling was restricted to blood, and TCR repertoires in tissue are likely to differ from TCR repertoires in blood. When several donors were compared, the shared fraction of clonotypes was roughly 5% for naive CD4, 3.5% for naive CD8, roughly 2.5% for memory CD4, and 0.3% to 0.5% for memory CD8.

The cysteine opens and the phenylalanine closes a CDR3 of 14 amino acids. Only CDR3 DNA remains: 42 bases, in frame from the first base. V is clipped by 7 bases and J by 2 bases, and the sequence between their germline boundaries is 18 bases long. CDR1 SQVTM and CDR2 ANQGSEA were looked up in the germline V gene. CD8 naive samples were obtained by positive selection for CCR7 among CD45RO-negative cells, yielding a CD45RA+CCR7+ population from which TemRA cells were excluded. Healthy HIV-negative adults with no recently reported acute infections or vaccinations were included as donors. All donors were Caucasian adults living in Nashville, Tennessee, USA. Blood was collected by leukapheresis, and PBMCs were isolated by Ficoll-Histopaque density gradient centrifugation and then cryopreserved in liquid nitrogen vapor phase. Analytical flow cytometry was used to check the purity and quantity of every magnetically sorted T cell population. From each sorted fraction, genomic DNA was isolated and quantified by UV absorbance on a Nanodrop 2000c.

As to this clone: No cognate antigen has been identified for it. No base-level quality is on record; no much larger clone is a single base apart.

TCR CDR3 regions were amplified from genomic DNA by multiplex PCR using the deep immunoSEQ assay. Genomic DNA extracted from each cell subset was distributed evenly over all wells of several immunoSEQ 96-well plates, and each plate served as one replicate. For sorted subsets, each replicate PCR was loaded with 150 to 250 ng genomic DNA, equivalent to about 33,000 T cell genomes. Purified libraries were measured with a Qubit 3.0 fluorometer, size-checked on a Bioanalyzer 2100, and measured again with the KAPA Library Quantification kit. Every immunoSEQ 96-well plate was sequenced on a dedicated single-read 150-cycle Illumina NextSeq 550 flow cell. The source study handled its data this way. Because only junctional sequences without quality scores were contained in the immunoSEQ output, filtering matching that applied to full-length reads could not be performed. Sequences were annotated with PyIR, a Python wrapper for IgBLAST v1.9, using IMGT germline references to assign V/J genes and CDR3. Reads with weak V/J assignments (E-value above 1e-6), missing CDR3, stop codons, out-of-frame junctions, or ambiguous translated residues were removed. V3J clonotypes were defined by identical inferred V gene, J gene, and CDR3 amino acid sequence. Percentage overlap between repertoires was calculated by dividing the number of shared unique clonotypes by the size of the smaller repertoire. Richness of each repertoire was evaluated using RTK rarefaction, the Chao1 estimator, and Recon v2.1 estimates of unobserved clonotypes. Generation probabilities for all TCRbeta clonotypes obtained by the gDNA method from a handful of donors were computed using OLGA. Not all clones reach the TCRdb copy of this immuneACCESS table, which keeps in-frame sequences only. Checked studies attribute under half of the gap to unresolved V genes and leave the rest unexplained. The DNA gave D and trimming, while V, J and clone size come from that table. Here the sample has about 2.1 million clones; 85% to 95% occur a single time. The ten largest clones take up 1.7% of the sample.

This sequence was found in a young man in good health. Some clones in this sample may be carry-over from other donors' samples. In this chain, TRBV29-1 is recombined with TRBJ2-7; a weak D assignment points to TRBD1 (6 bases agree). The sample taken for sequencing was naive CD8+ T cells from PBMCs. Read against the paper, the sample's cell subset or site label means: CD45RA+CCR7+. The base sequence is TGCAGCGCTCGTTCATTGGACAGCCCCTACGAGCAGTACTTC. This is translated as CSARSLDSPYEQYF.